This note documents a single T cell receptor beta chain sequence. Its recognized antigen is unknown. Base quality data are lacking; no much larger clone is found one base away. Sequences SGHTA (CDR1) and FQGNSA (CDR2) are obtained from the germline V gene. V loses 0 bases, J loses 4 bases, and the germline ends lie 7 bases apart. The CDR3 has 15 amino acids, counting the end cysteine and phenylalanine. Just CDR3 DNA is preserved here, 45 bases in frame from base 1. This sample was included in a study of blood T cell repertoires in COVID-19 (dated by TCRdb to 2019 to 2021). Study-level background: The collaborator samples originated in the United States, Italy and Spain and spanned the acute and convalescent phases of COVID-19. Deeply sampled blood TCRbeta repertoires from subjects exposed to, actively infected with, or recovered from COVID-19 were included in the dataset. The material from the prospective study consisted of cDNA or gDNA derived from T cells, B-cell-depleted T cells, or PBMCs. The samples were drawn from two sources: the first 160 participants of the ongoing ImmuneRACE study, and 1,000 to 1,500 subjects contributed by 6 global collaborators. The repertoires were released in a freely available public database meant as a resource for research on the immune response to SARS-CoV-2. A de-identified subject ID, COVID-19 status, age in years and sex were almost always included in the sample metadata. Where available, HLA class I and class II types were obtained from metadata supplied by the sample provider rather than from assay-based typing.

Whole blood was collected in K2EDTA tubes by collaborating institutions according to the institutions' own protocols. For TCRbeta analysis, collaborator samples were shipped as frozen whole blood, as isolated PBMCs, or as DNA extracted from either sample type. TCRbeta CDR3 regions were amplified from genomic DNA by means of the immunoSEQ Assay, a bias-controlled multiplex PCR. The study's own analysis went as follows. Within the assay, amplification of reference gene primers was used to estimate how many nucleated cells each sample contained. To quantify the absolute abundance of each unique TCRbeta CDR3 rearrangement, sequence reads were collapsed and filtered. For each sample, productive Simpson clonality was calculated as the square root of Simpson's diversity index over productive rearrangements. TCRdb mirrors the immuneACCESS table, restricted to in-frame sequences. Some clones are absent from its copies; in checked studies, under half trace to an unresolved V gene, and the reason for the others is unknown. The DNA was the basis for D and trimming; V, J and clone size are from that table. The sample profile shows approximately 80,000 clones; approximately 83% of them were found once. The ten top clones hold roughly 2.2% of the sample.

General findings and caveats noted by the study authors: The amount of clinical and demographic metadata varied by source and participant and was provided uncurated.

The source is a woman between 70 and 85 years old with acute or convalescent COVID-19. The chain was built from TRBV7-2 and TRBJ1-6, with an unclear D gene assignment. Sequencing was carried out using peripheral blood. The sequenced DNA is TGTGCCAGCAGCTTAGCAACGGTTTATAATTCACCCCTCCACTTT. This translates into CASSLATVYNSPLHF.